The 23 T cell receptor beta chains listed next were all sequenced from one sample in a study of blood T cell repertoires in COVID-19. The table came from immunoSEQ multiplex PCR; TCRdb's copy has only in-frame clones and leaves some out. The repertoire includes about 130,000 clones, roughly 86% of them detected once, and approximately 10% sits in the top ten. Sequences were obtained from peripheral blood. The source is a woman aged 65 to 85 with COVID-19, enrolled during active disease.

Comment on this clone: This sample includes further DNA sequences coding for the same CDR3. This sequence joins TRBV5-1 and TRBJ2-1, with TRBD1 identical over 10 bases. CDR1 and CDR2 (germline): SGHRS, YFSETQ. V dropped 4 bases and J dropped 1; count of bases not matched to a gene: 2. The CDR3 consists of 15 residues. Here the CDR3 reads CASSTGQGSYNEQFF. In DNA, the CDR3 is TGCGCCAGCAGCACGGGACAGGGGTCCTACAATGAGCAGTTCTTC.

J is TRBJ2-1 and V is TRBV11-2; TRBD1 matches at 7 bases. J gave up 3 bases and V 5 bases, and 16 bases lay outside the gene matches. This CDR3 has 18 amino acids. From germline, CDR1 is SGHAT and CDR2 FQNNGV. In DNA form, the CDR3 reads TGTGCCAGCAGCCTAAGAAACTGGACAGGAGAGATCTACAATGAGCAGTTCTTC. Translating gives CASSLRNWTGEIYNEQFF.

The chain carries TRBV7-2 and TRBJ1-4; D uncertain. Trimming took off 5 bases at V and 1 base at J, with 11 bases between the two ends. CDR3 length equals 15 residues. Germline CDR1 SGHTA, CDR2 FQGNSA. The CDR3 sequence: CASSVQALTNEKLFF. CDR3 coding DNA: TGTGCCAGCAGCGTCCAGGCTTTAACTAATGAAAAACTGTTTTTT.

CDR3 DNA sequence: TGTGCCAGCAGCTTATCTTATGGAAACACCATATATTTT. Translation: CASSLSYGNTIYF. The chain recombines TRBV7-7 with TRBJ1-3; D not certain. There are 13 residues in the CDR3. V was trimmed by 2 bases and J by 3 bases, leaving 5 bases between them. The germline gives CDR1 SSHAT, CDR2 FNYEAQ (reference sequence).

Points on this clone: A read error may account for a junction end that differs from germline. This sequence joins TRBV7-7 and TRBJ2-1; TRBD1 might be the D (6 bases). CDR1 is SSHAT, CDR2 FNYEAQ, per germline (reference sequence). The CDR3 length is 13 residues. The CDR3, as DNA: TGTGCTAGCAGCTTAGCGCGGACAGCTGAGCAGTTCTTC. Protein: CASSLARTAEQFF.

The chain carries TRBV20-1 and TRBJ2-1, with D unclear. Germline V gene lookup returns CDR1 DFQATT and CDR2 SNEGSKA (reference sequence). The V end lost 3 bases, the J end lost 2 bases, and 8 bases lay between the germline ends. CDR3 length: 13 residues. The CDR3 region has the DNA TGCAGTGCTAGTACGTGGCCCTACAATGAGCAGTTCTTC. Translated: CSASTWPYNEQFF.

This chain uses TRBV5-4 with TRBJ2-1; D remains unclear. This CDR3 has 14 residues. The germline V gene has CDR1 SGHNT and CDR2 YYREEE (reference sequence). V lost 4 bases and J 6 bases, leaving 14 bases between the germline ends. Here the CDR3 reads CASSDASSLNEQFF. The CDR3 DNA follows: TGTGCCAGCAGCGACGCTAGTTCCCTCAATGAGCAGTTCTTC.

V is TRBV20-1 and J is TRBJ2-1; 10 positions match TRBD2. After removal of 3 bases from V and 0 bases from J, the junction contained 5 bases not matched to a gene. Germline V CDR1 and CDR2: DFQATT, SNEGSKA (reference sequence). This CDR3 has 16 residues. The CDR3 nucleotides are TGCAGTGCTAGTGGCCAGCGGGGGGGCTCCTACAATGAGCAGTTCTTC. As protein: CSASGQRGGSYNEQFF.

The chain carries TRBV3-1 (or the pseudogene TRBV3-2) and TRBJ1-4; 8 nucleotides line up with TRBD1. V trimming: 0 bases; J trimming: 9 bases; junction bases outside the gene matches: 9. Germline assignment: CDR1 LGHDT and CDR2 YNNKEL (reference sequence). The CDR3 sequence is 16 residues long. The CDR3 DNA reads as TGTGCCAGCAGCCAAGACGGGCAGGGGGCGGTGAAAAAACTGTTTTTT. Its protein is CASSQDGQGAVKKLFF.

This chain links TRBV6-5 with TRBJ2-1; TRBD1 matches at 9 bases. This CDR3 contains 14 residues. V dropped 10 bases and J dropped 4; count of bases not matched to a gene: 8. Germline-derived CDR1 and CDR2 are MNHEY and SVGAGI. In DNA, the CDR3 is TGTGCCACCCAGGGACAGGGACCATACAATGAGCAGTTCTTC. This codes for CATQGQGPYNEQFF.

This clone is a singleton in its sample. V and J are TRBV19 and TRBJ2-7, with D uncertain. Trimming took off 5 bases at V and 2 bases at J, with 19 bases between the two ends. The CDR3 sequence is 16 residues long. From germline, CDR1 is LNHDA and CDR2 SQIVND (reference sequence). CDR3 DNA sequence: TGTGCCAGTAGTGCCCACACAGACCCTTTACCCTACGAGCAGTACTTC. It is translated as CASSAHTDPLPYEQYF.

This rearrangement joins TRBV24-1 to TRBJ1-5; D gene unclear. There are 16 residues in the CDR3. Germline V gene data show CDR1 as KGHDR and CDR2 as SFDVKD. The V and J ends lost 3 bases and 2 bases respectively, with 13 bases between them. The CDR3 loop is CATSDKGEMGNQPQHF. CDR3 sequence (DNA): TGTGCCACCAGTGATAAAGGAGAAATGGGCAATCAGCCCCAGCATTTT.

The chain employs TRBV2 and TRBJ2-3, with TRBD1 as a possible D gene (5 bases). The germline V gene encodes CDR1 SNHLY and CDR2 FYNNEI. The V end lost 8 bases, the J end lost 0 bases, and 15 bases lay between the germline ends. The CDR3 has 15 residues. The CDR3: CASGWAKGSTDTQYF. DNA of the CDR3: TGTGCCAGCGGCTGGGCGAAGGGGAGCACAGATACGCAGTATTTT. Combining the CDR3 with reference TRBV2 and TRBJ2-3 gives the whole variable domain EPEVTQTPSHQVTQMGQEVILRCVPISNHLYFYWYRQILGQKVEFLVSFYNNEISEKSEIFDDQFSVERPDGSNFTLKIRSTKLEDSAMYFCASGWAKGSTDTQYFGPGTRLTVL.

This chain joins TRBV18 and TRBJ2-5; D uncertain. Germline V gene lookup returns CDR1 KGHSH and CDR2 LQKENI. Trimming took off 6 bases at V and 5 bases at J, with 16 bases between the two ends. This CDR3 is 14 amino acids long. The CDR3 protein is CASSTLASEETQYF. CDR3 bases: TGTGCCAGCTCGACCCTCGCGAGCGAGGAGACCCAGTACTTC.

V gene TRBV24-1 combines with J gene TRBJ2-3; D uncertain. CDR3 size: 15 residues. Trimming cost V 3 bases and J 5 bases, with 14 bases left between them. The germline CDR1 and CDR2 sequences are KGHDR and SFDVKD. CDR3 nucleotide sequence: TGTGCCACCAGTGATCCCATTACTCTCGAAGATACGCAGTATTTT. This gives the protein CATSDPITLEDTQYF.

V and J are TRBV5-1 and TRBJ1-4; 7 bases align to TRBD1. In germline, CDR1 is SGHRS, CDR2 YFSETQ. The CDR3 runs to 14 residues. V lost 7 bases to trimming and J lost 3 bases; unmatched junction nucleotides: 6. The chain's CDR3 is CASAQTGPNEKLFF. As DNA, the CDR3 is TGCGCCAGCGCCCAGACAGGGCCTAATGAAAAACTGTTTTTT.

In this sample, this clone turned up once. The chain carries TRBV6-1 and TRBJ2-4; 9 positions agree with TRBD1. Germline lookup yields CDR1 MNHNS and CDR2 SASEGT. J gave up 9 bases and V 2 bases, and 8 bases lay outside the gene matches. CDR3 length: 15 residues. The CDR3 DNA reads TGTGCCAGCAGTGAATTTGGGACAGGGTACGGCATTCAGTACTTC. Translated, it gives CASSEFGTGYGIQYF.

This CDR3 is CASLQDTYSPLHF. CDR3 nucleotide sequence: TGTGCCAGTCTACAGGACACCTATTCACCCCTCCACTTT. V and J are TRBV28 and TRBJ1-6, with a possible D match to TRBD1 (5 bases). This CDR3 comprises 13 residues. Germline V gene data show CDR1 as MDHEN and CDR2 as SYDVKM. V shed 9 bases and J shed 8 bases, with 14 bases lying between them. Full variable domain (remainder filled in from reference TRBV28 and TRBJ1-6): DVKVTQSSRYLVKRTGEKVFLECVQDMDHENMFWYRQDPGLGLRLIYFSYDVKMKEKGDIPEGYSVSREKKERFSLILESASTNQTSMYLCASLQDTYSPLHFGNGTRLTVT.

This chain uses TRBV5-4 with TRBJ1-4, with 9 bases matching TRBD1. Looked up from germline, CDR1 is SGHNT and CDR2 is YYREEE (reference sequence). CDR3 length: 15 residues. Trimming at V came to 4 bases and at J to 7 bases, leaving 8 bases not matched to a gene. CDR3 nucleotide sequence: TGTGCCAGCAGCACCCGGACAGGGGCGGGTGAAAAACTGTTTTTT. Translated: CASSTRTGAGEKLFF.

The chain employs TRBV10-3 and TRBJ2-3; 8 nucleotides agree with TRBD2. Germline V gene sequence: CDR1 ENHRY, CDR2 SYGVKD. V lost 8 bases and J lost 2; bases outside the gene matches: 9. CDR3 length: 15 residues. CDR3: CAISRGGTLTDTQYF. The DNA of the CDR3 is TGTGCCATCTCTCGCGGGGGGACACTCACAGATACGCAGTATTTT.

The CDR3 DNA reads as TGTGCCAGCAGCTTAGTGCCTAGTCAGTACAATGAGCAGTTCTTC. Residues: CASSLVPSQYNEQFF. The rearrangement uses TRBV11-2 and TRBJ2-1; D unclear. Trimming cost V 1 base and J 4 bases, with 11 bases left between them. This CDR3 comprises 15 residues. Per germline, CDR1 SGHAT and CDR2 FQNNGV. Drawing the rest from reference TRBV11-2 and TRBJ2-1, the complete variable domain is EAGVAQSPRYKIIEKRQSVAFWCNPISGHATLYWYQQILGQGPKLLIQFQNNGVVDDSQLPKDRFSAERLKGVDSTLKIQPAKLEDSAVYLCASSLVPSQYNEQFFGPGTRLTVL.

The gene calls are TRBV11-2 and TRBJ1-1; D may be TRBD1 (5 bases). Germline CDR1 and CDR2: SGHAT and FQNNGV. Between the trimmed V and J ends, which lost 5 bases and 0 bases, there was a span of 7 bases. This CDR3 is built from 13 residues. CDR3 nucleotide sequence: TGTGCCAGCAGCAGACAGATGAACACTGAAGCTTTCTTT. It codes for CASSRQMNTEAFF.

This clone was detected only once. This chain joins TRBV4-1 and TRBJ1-5; D call uncertain. Per germline, CDR1 MGHRA and CDR2 YSYEKL. Trimming took off 0 bases at V and 0 bases at J, with 12 bases between the two ends. CDR3 size: 17 residues. The CDR3 region is CASSQEFFVYSNQPQHF. The CDR3 DNA reads TGCGCCAGCAGCCAAGAATTTTTCGTCTATAGCAATCAGCCCCAGCATTTT.